This TCR beta chain was captured by sequencing in a study of blood T cell repertoires in COVID-19. Study details: Acute and convalescent COVID-19 specimens originated in the United States, Italy and Spain. T cells, B-cell-depleted T cells, or PBMCs supplied cDNA or gDNA.

In the authors' workflow: Estimates of nucleated cell counts were drawn from the amplification of reference gene primers. The method was immunoSEQ multiplex PCR; TCRdb's version includes in-frame clones alone and lacks a portion of them. For V, J and clone size, that table is used; D and trimming come from the DNA. The profile shows some 80,000 clones, around 80% of them singletons. The CDR3 contains 12 residues. The V and J ends lost 3 bases and 5 bases respectively, with 6 bases between them. Germline CDR1 reads LNHNV; CDR2 reads YYDKDF (reference sequence). The source material was peripheral blood. The chain combines TRBV15 with TRBJ2-3, with D perhaps matching TRBD2 (5 bases). The source of this sequence is a woman aged 40 to 49 with active or convalescent COVID-19. The CDR3 spells CATSSRGDTQYF. CDR3 nucleotides: TGTGCCACCAGCAGCCGGGGAGATACGCAGTATTTT.